Below, one T cell receptor (beta chain) is given with its context. For recovered donors of Cohort 3, there were two negative PCRs, clearance, or symptom resolution. The entry originates in a study of blood T cell repertoires in COVID-19. Study as a whole: Acute and convalescent COVID-19 samples came from the United States, Italy and Spain.

V was shortened by 4 bases and J by 6 bases, with 13 bases between the two germline ends. This CDR3 spans 15 amino acids. The germline V gene has CDR1 LGHDT and CDR2 YNNKEL (reference sequence). Authors' data handling: Reference gene primer amplification gave nucleated cell count estimates. Here immunoSEQ multiplex PCR was the method, and the copy in TCRdb shows in-frame clones only, minus some. The V and J calls and clone size come from that table; D and trimming were worked out from the DNA. The repertoire consists of 150,000 to 200,000 clones, with over 75% occurring once and the leading ten covering approximately 0.8%.

The sequenced sample was PBMCs or T cells enriched from blood (not recorded which). This receptor was identified in a woman aged 18 to 35 who had recovered from COVID-19. The rearrangement joins TRBV3-1 (or the pseudogene TRBV3-2) to TRBJ1-6; the D is unclear. CDR3 coding DNA: TGTGCCAGCAGCCGATACAGTCAGGCTAATTCACCCCTCCACTTT. This encodes CASSRYSQANSPLHF.